The 8 T cell receptor beta chains listed next were all sequenced from one sample in a study of T cells in Graves' hyperthyroidism and ophthalmopathy. Amplification yielded TCR beta CDR3 regions, with RNA transcripts as the source. During a first-round RT-PCR of the TCR CDR3, the HTBI primer set was used. Each CDR3 protein is one row after TCRdb ran MiXCR on the multiplex PCR reads. Of around 700,000 distinct CDR3 sequences detected, about 35% appear once; the ten largest clones hold 31%. What was sequenced was blood. These receptors came from a woman aged 40 to 49 with Graves' hyperthyroidism.

The chain employs TRBV29-1 and TRBJ1-2; no definite D call. This CDR3 region has 8 residues. The germline gives CDR1 SQVTM, CDR2 ANQGSEA. V was clipped by 7 bases and J by 7 bases, with 4 bases between them. The CDR3, as DNA: TGCAGCGCTAGTGGCTACACCTTC. This codes for CSASGYTF. Drawing the rest from reference TRBV29-1 and TRBJ1-2, the complete variable domain is SAVISQKPSRDICQRGTSLTIQCQVDSQVTMMFWYRQQPGQSLTLIATANQGSEATYESGFVIDKFPISRPNLTFSTLTVSNMSPEDSSIYLCSASGYTFGSGTRLTVV.

The V call is TRBV7-2, the J call TRBJ1-5; D may be TRBD1 (5 bases). From germline, CDR1 is SGHTA and CDR2 FQGNSA. This CDR3 is 14 amino acids long. The V end was cut by 5 bases, the J end by 7 bases, with 15 bases between. The chain's CDR3 is CASSDRAGTQPQHF. The CDR3 nucleotides read TGTGCCAGCAGCGACCGGGCAGGGACCCAGCCCCAGCATTTT.

The chain recombines TRBV4-1 with TRBJ1-1; D is unresolved. CDR3 length: 14 amino acids. Germline CDR1 and CDR2: MGHRA and YSYEKL. V lost 1 base to trimming and J lost 4 bases, with 10 bases between them. CDR3 loop: CASSQVEGATEAFF. CDR3 nucleotides: TGCGCCAGCAGCCAAGTTGAAGGCGCCACTGAAGCTTTCTTT.

At least ten counts were recorded for this clonotype. The gene calls are TRBV9 and TRBJ1-3; D unclear. Germline lookup yields CDR1 SGDLS and CDR2 YYNGEE. The CDR3 loop spans 16 amino acids. The V end was cut by 3 bases, the J end by 0 bases, with 13 bases between. CDR3 DNA sequence: TGTGCCAGCAGCGGACGGACGGGGAACTCTGGAAACACCATATATTTT. Its protein is CASSGRTGNSGNTIYF.

This clonotype was recorded a few times. V gene TRBV13 combines with J gene TRBJ2-5; D is undetermined. The CDR3 has 13 amino acids. Germline V gene data show CDR1 as PRHDT and CDR2 as FYEKMQ (reference sequence). Trimming removed 0 bases from V and 8 bases from J, with 10 bases in between. The CDR3 loop is CASSLGGSGTQYF. The DNA of the CDR3 is TGTGCCAGCAGCTTAGGCGGCTCGGGTACCCAGTACTTC.

Only a few counts were recorded for this clonotype. The gene calls are TRBV19 and TRBJ1-1; D not resolved. The CDR3 is 20 amino acids. The V end was cut by 3 bases, the J end by 1 base, with 27 bases between. Germline-derived CDR1 and CDR2 are LNHDA and SQIVND (reference sequence). The CDR3 protein is CASSMSSTARYPRGNTEAFF. DNA of the CDR3: TGTGCCAGTAGTATGTCGTCGACTGCCCGGTATCCTCGGGGGAACACTGAAGCTTTCTTT.

The table lists this clonotype with many counts. Here the CDR3 DNA reads TGTGCCAGCAGTGCCCGTGGGTGGGATGGCTACACCTTC. This gives the protein CASSARGWDGYTF. The chain recombines TRBV25-1 with TRBJ1-2; D gene ambiguous. Trimming took off 4 bases at V and 6 bases at J, with 12 bases between the two ends. The germline gives CDR1 MGHDK, CDR2 SYGVNS. CDR3 size: 13 residues.

The chain couples TRBV5-5 to TRBJ1-5; maybe TRBD1 (6 bases). Per germline, CDR1 SGHKS and CDR2 YYEKEE (reference sequence). CDR3 size: 17 residues. Trimming removed 3 bases at V and 2 bases at J, with 18 bases between. The CDR3 here is CASSWGPAGAGNQPQHF. The CDR3 DNA is TGTGCCAGCAGCTGGGGTCCGGCGGGGGCAGGCAATCAGCCCCAGCATTTT. Complete variable domain (other parts from reference TRBV5-5 and TRBJ1-5): DAGVTQSPTHLIKTRGQQVTLRCSPISGHKSVSWYQQVLGQGPQFIFQYYEKEERGRGNFPDRFSARQFPNYSSELNVNALLLGDSALYLCASSWGPAGAGNQPQHFGDGTRLSIL.